This T cell receptor beta chain appears in the sequencing data of a study of T-cell memory formation after mild COVID-19. The CDR3 is made up of 16 amino acids. V shed 5 bases and J 5 bases; nucleotides not matched to a gene: 8. Germline V gene lookup returns CDR1 SEHNR and CDR2 FQNEAQ (reference sequence). One entry per CDR3 protein results from TCRdb running MiXCR on the 5' RACE reads. The table records some 300,000 distinct CDR3 sequences, approximately 19% of them present only once. Remarks on this clonotype: The antigen remains undetermined.

General study points: Second-wave clones reaching peak frequency on day 37 lacked confirmed SARS-CoV-2 specificity.

The sample taken for sequencing was PBMCs or a T cell subset sorted from them (not recorded which). The sequence derives from a man aged 18 to 30 who had mild COVID-19 (a few samples of this study predate the infection). Cell type and time point are not known. V gene TRBV7-9 combines with J gene TRBJ1-4; 10 bases align to TRBD1. CDR3 DNA: TGTGCCAGCAGCCCCGACAGGGGGCGGACGAATGAAAAACTGTTTTTT. Protein product: CASSPDRGRTNEKLFF. The complete variable domain, with remaining parts taken from reference TRBV7-9 and TRBJ1-4, reads DTGVSQNPRHKITKRGQNVTFRCDPISEHNRLYWYRQTLGQGPEFLTYFQNEAQLEKSRLLSDRFSAERPKGSFSTLEIQRTEQGDSAMYLCASSPDRGRTNEKLFFGSGTQLSVL.